This T cell receptor beta chain was sequenced during a study of blood T cell repertoires in COVID-19. Across the study: Donors in the United States, Italy and Spain gave samples during acute or convalescent COVID-19. Sources were T cells, B-cell-depleted T cells, or PBMCs; the material itself was cDNA or gDNA.

Study processing details: Estimation of nucleated cell counts relied on the amplification of reference gene primers. TCRdb's table, derived via immunoSEQ multiplex PCR, lists solely in-frame clones and lacks some. V, J and clone size reflect that table, while D and trimming were determined from the DNA. The sample has 70,000 or so clones; about 93% are singletons. Germline CDR1 and CDR2: SQVTM and ANQGSEA. There are 13 residues in the CDR3. Trimming stripped 4 bases from V and 1 base from J, with 5 bases between. The specimen was peripheral blood. This receptor was obtained from a human donor in a cohort sampled during active COVID-19. The chain combines TRBV29-1 with TRBJ2-6; no firm D call. The CDR3 is CSVVESGANVLTF. The CDR3 nucleotides are TGCAGCGTTGTTGAGTCTGGGGCCAACGTCCTGACTTTC.